The next 13 T cell receptor beta chains were all read from a single sample in a study of technical replicates of blood from four donors. TCRdb's copy holds only in-frame clones and misses some; the assay was immunoSEQ multiplex PCR. The sample holds some 98,000 clones, approximately 96% seen once. The specimen was T cells isolated from PBMCs. The receptors were sampled from a human donor in good health.

The chain combines TRBV6-5 with TRBJ2-1; 9 nucleotides line up with TRBD2. The V gene's germline CDR1 is MNHEY and CDR2 SVGAGI. V shed 3 bases, J shed 5 bases, and the junction held 5 bases outside the gene matches. The CDR3 has 15 residues. CDR3 bases: TGTGCCAGCAGTTATAGCGGGGGTTATGACAATGAGCAGTTCTTC. Translating it yields CASSYSGGYDNEQFF.

CDR3 amino acids: CASSSDSMGIGELFF. CDR3 in DNA: TGCGCCAGCAGCTCTGACAGTATGGGTATCGGGGAGCTGTTTTTT. The chain combines TRBV5-1 with TRBJ2-2; tentative D call: TRBD1 (5 bases). Germline V gene sequence: CDR1 SGHRS, CDR2 YFSETQ. The CDR3 runs 15 residues. The V gene lost 3 bases and the J gene lost 7 bases, with 16 bases spanning the gap.

This clone was detected once. The chain recombines TRBV5-4 with TRBJ2-5; the D gene is possibly TRBD1 (6 bases). CDR1 SGHNT and CDR2 YYREEE come from the germline V gene (reference sequence). With 3 bases removed from V and 5 bases from J, the gap between germline ends came to 14 bases. This CDR3 has 14 residues. The CDR3, as DNA: TGTGCCAGCAGCTCGGGGACATCGGCGGAGACCCAGTACTTC. Translation gives CASSSGTSAETQYF.

The CDR3 DNA follows: TGTGCCAGCAGTTTGTCAGGGCCACTTTGGAACACTGAAGCTTTCTTT. It translates to CASSLSGPLWNTEAFF. V usage is TRBV27 and J usage is TRBJ1-1; D might be TRBD1 (5 bases). Germline V gives CDR1 MNHEY, CDR2 SMNVEV (reference sequence). V was shortened by 3 bases and J by 1 base, with 15 bases between the two germline ends. This CDR3 has 16 amino acids.

The chain combines TRBV27 with TRBJ2-1, with 11 bases lining up with TRBD2. The CDR3 is made up of 18 amino acids. Germline-derived CDR1 and CDR2 are MNHEY and SMNVEV (reference sequence). V lost 6 bases and J lost 4; bases outside the gene matches: 14. CDR3 nucleotides: TGTGCCAGCAGATTTGGAGGGACGGGACTAGCGGAATACAATGAGCAGTTCTTC. It yields the protein CASRFGGTGLAEYNEQFF.

This chain links TRBV28 with TRBJ2-4; D perhaps matches TRBD2 (6 bases). Germline CDR1 and CDR2: MDHEN and SYDVKM. The CDR3 is 15 amino acids. V lost 4 bases to trimming and J lost 5 bases, with 15 bases between them. CDR3 nucleotide sequence: TGTGCCAGCAGTTACGGGGGATCCCTGCAAAACATTCAGTACTTC. Protein: CASSYGGSLQNIQYF.

In this sample, this clone turned up once. The chain links TRBV5-4 to TRBJ2-1; 12 bases are shared with TRBD2. V lost 3 bases, J lost 7 bases, and 8 bases stayed unmatched. CDR1 and CDR2 (germline): SGHNT, YYREEE (reference sequence). The CDR3 sequence is 16 residues long. The CDR3 is CASSSPSGGAGNEQFF. The DNA for the CDR3 is TGTGCCAGCAGCTCCCCTAGCGGGGGGGCAGGAAATGAGCAGTTCTTC.

The V call is TRBV5-1, the J call TRBJ2-2; D remains ambiguous. Germline-derived CDR1 and CDR2 are SGHRS and YFSETQ. Trimming pared 4 bases from V and 8 bases from J, leaving 9 bases between. This CDR3 contains 12 residues. The CDR3 here is CASSPTRGELFF. CDR3 DNA: TGCGCCAGCAGCCCGACGCGGGGGGAGCTGTTTTTT.

V is TRBV9 and J is TRBJ2-1, with D perhaps TRBD2 (5 bases). V was clipped by 0 bases and J by 1 base, with 5 bases between them. This CDR3 spans 14 amino acids. Germline V lookup: CDR1 SGDLS, CDR2 YYNGEE. CDR3 bases: TGTGCCAGCAGCGTAGCGGGGTCCTACAATGAGCAGTTCTTC. Amino acids: CASSVAGSYNEQFF.

V gene TRBV7-8 combines with J gene TRBJ2-1; TRBD2 aligns across 14 bases. Losses at the gene ends were 3 bases for V and 3 bases for J; bases not matched to a gene: 7. The CDR3 is 18 amino acids. Germline V lookup: CDR1 SGHVS, CDR2 FQNEAQ. The CDR3 DNA is TGTGCCAGCAGCTTCCTCCGGACTAGCGGGAGGAACTACAATGAGCAGTTCTTC. Translated: CASSFLRTSGRNYNEQFF.

The rearrangement uses TRBV19 and TRBJ2-3; D is unclear. The germline V gene encodes CDR1 LNHDA and CDR2 SQIVND (reference sequence). Trimming removed 10 bases at V and 3 bases at J, with 8 bases between. The CDR3 covers 11 residues. CDR3 sequence: CATLNTDTQYF. The CDR3 DNA reads TGTGCCACCTTAAATACAGATACGCAGTATTTT.

Comments on this clone: The sample carries other DNA sequences with the same CDR3. This chain connects TRBV7-9 to TRBJ1-1; D is possibly TRBD1 (5 bases). The V gene lost 1 base and the J gene lost 8 bases, with 11 bases spanning the gap. Looked up from germline, CDR1 is SEHNR and CDR2 is FQNEAQ (reference sequence). This CDR3 comprises 13 residues. The CDR3 loop is CASSLVTWGEAFF. CDR3 bases: TGTGCCAGCAGCTTAGTAACGTGGGGCGAAGCTTTCTTT.

The rearrangement joins TRBV7-2 to TRBJ1-4; 7 bases match TRBD1. Trimming removed 6 bases from V and 8 bases from J; junction bases left unmatched: 12. Germline V gene lookup returns CDR1 SGHTA and CDR2 FQGNSA. This CDR3 comprises 15 residues. The CDR3 reads CASSRDGTAFEKLFF. The CDR3 DNA reads TGTGCCAGCAGTAGGGACGGGACAGCCTTCGAAAAACTGTTTTTT. Full variable domain (outside the CDR3, taken from reference TRBV7-2 and TRBJ1-4): GAGVSQSPSNKVTEKGKDVELRCDPISGHTALYWYRQSLGQGLEFLIYFQGNSAPDKSGLPSDRFSAERTGGSVSTLTIQRTQQEDSAVYLCASSRDGTAFEKLFFGSGTQLSVL.